A selection of T cell receptor beta chains follows, all from one sample in a study of cytomegalovirus exposure and HLA in healthy donors. Repertoires were generated with immunoSEQ multiplex PCR, while TCRdb's copy carries only in-frame clones and drops some. The table includes over 150,000 clones, 80% to 85% detected once. The material sequenced was PBMCs. The receptors were sampled from a male donor in good health and CMV-seronegative. Both conserved end residues are part of each CDR3. The D gene is left open where the match is weak. For some rows the clone size is stated as once, few or many, or as a class when expanded; others skip it.

v_call: TRBV5-8
j_call: TRBJ1-5
clone_size: NA
d_call: NA
cdr3_aa: CASSLGTPGSPQHF
cdr3_nt: TGTGCCAGCAGCTTGGGGACACCTGGTTCGCCCCAGCATTTT

v_call: TRBV5-1
j_call: TRBJ1-5
clone_size: NA
d_call: TRBD1
cdr3_aa: CASSWDSNNQPQHF
cdr3_nt: TGCGCCAGCAGCTGGGACAGTAACAATCAGCCCCAGCATTTT

v_call: TRBV19
j_call: TRBJ1-5
clone_size: NA
d_call: NA
cdr3_aa: CASSTRQEAPLINQPQHF
cdr3_nt: TGTGCCAGTAGCACCCGACAGGAGGCCCCTTTAATTAATCAGCCCCAGCATTTT

v_call: TRBV9
j_call: TRBJ2-7
clone_size: NA
d_call: NA
cdr3_aa: CASSVDGRNYEQYF
cdr3_nt: TGTGCCAGCAGCGTAGATGGGAGAAACTACGAGCAGTACTTC

v_call: TRBV2
j_call: TRBJ1-6
clone_size: NA
d_call: NA
cdr3_aa: CASNLQNSPLHF
cdr3_nt: TGTGCCAGTAATCTCCAGAATTCACCCCTCCACTTT

v_call: TRBV9
j_call: TRBJ2-3
clone_size: NA
d_call: TRBD2
cdr3_aa: CASSGTPGRVLAGSSTDTQYF
cdr3_nt: TGTGCCAGCAGCGGAACGCCGGGACGGGTTTTAGCGGGGTCTAGCACAGATACGCAGTATTTT

v_call: TRBV7-9
j_call: TRBJ1-4
clone_size: few
d_call: NA
cdr3_aa: CATLSLAATNEKLFF
cdr3_nt: TGTGCCACCCTTTCCCTGGCTGCAACTAATGAAAAACTGTTTTTT

v_call: TRBV4-3
j_call: TRBJ1-2
clone_size: once
d_call: NA
cdr3_aa: CASSQDAMAALRGGYTF
cdr3_nt: TGCGCCAGCAGCCAAGATGCAATGGCAGCGCTCAGAGGCGGCTACACCTTC

v_call: TRBV30
j_call: TRBJ2-7
clone_size: NA
d_call: TRBD1
cdr3_aa: CAWRAPVRDRGLEQYF
cdr3_nt: TGTGCCTGGAGGGCCCCCGTCCGGGACAGGGGGCTTGAGCAGTACTTC

v_call: TRBV2
j_call: TRBJ2-5
clone_size: NA
d_call: NA
cdr3_aa: CASSFSPETQYF
cdr3_nt: TGTGCCAGCAGTTTTAGCCCAGAGACCCAGTACTTC

v_call: TRBV6-1
j_call: TRBJ1-2
clone_size: NA
d_call: NA
cdr3_aa: CASSAVGSGYGYTF
cdr3_nt: TGTGCCAGCAGTGCTGTGGGCTCCGGCTATGGCTACACCTTC

v_call: TRBV6-4
j_call: TRBJ1-5
clone_size: NA
d_call: NA
cdr3_aa: CASSDSSGNQPQHF
cdr3_nt: TGTGCCAGCAGTGACTCATCAGGGAATCAGCCCCAGCATTTT

v_call: TRBV21-1
j_call: TRBJ2-1
clone_size: NA
d_call: NA
cdr3_aa: CASSKEGLTHNEQFF
cdr3_nt: TGTGCCAGCAGCAAAGAGGGACTAACCCACAATGAGCAGTTCTTC

v_call: TRBV9
j_call: TRBJ2-5
clone_size: once
d_call: TRBD2
cdr3_aa: CASSVDPRTSENQETQYF
cdr3_nt: TGTGCCAGCAGCGTAGACCCCCGGACTAGCGAAAACCAAGAGACCCAGTACTTC

v_call: TRBV6-1
j_call: TRBJ2-2
clone_size: once
d_call: NA
cdr3_aa: CASSEALNTGELFF
cdr3_nt: TGTGCCAGCAGTGAAGCCCTGAACACCGGGGAGCTGTTTTTT

v_call: TRBV7-7
j_call: TRBJ2-5
clone_size: NA
d_call: NA
cdr3_aa: CASSLLGSAGETQYF
cdr3_nt: TGTGCCAGCAGCTTACTGGGCAGTGCGGGCGAGACCCAGTACTTC

v_call: TRBV6-1
j_call: TRBJ2-1
clone_size: NA
d_call: TRBD2
cdr3_aa: CASRRMAGGDNEQFF
cdr3_nt: TGTGCCAGCAGGAGGATGGCGGGGGGAGACAATGAGCAGTTCTTC

v_call: TRBV5-1
j_call: TRBJ2-5
clone_size: NA
d_call: NA
cdr3_aa: CASSPGANRQETQYF
cdr3_nt: TGCGCCAGCAGCCCGGGAGCGAATCGCCAAGAGACCCAGTACTTC

v_call: TRBV6-5
j_call: TRBJ1-2
clone_size: few
d_call: TRBD1
cdr3_aa: CASSYSGQGYGYTF
cdr3_nt: TGTGCCAGCAGTTACTCCGGACAGGGTTATGGCTACACCTTC

v_call: TRBV19
j_call: TRBJ2-7
clone_size: NA
d_call: TRBD1
cdr3_aa: CASSIFPGQGHEQYF
cdr3_nt: TGTGCCAGTAGTATTTTCCCGGGACAGGGCCACGAGCAGTACTTC

v_call: TRBV6-1
j_call: TRBJ1-5
clone_size: NA
d_call: TRBD1
cdr3_aa: CASHPRQGYQHF
cdr3_nt: TGTGCCAGCCACCCTCGACAGGGCTATCAGCATTTT

v_call: TRBV6-1
j_call: TRBJ1-6
clone_size: few
d_call: TRBD1
cdr3_aa: CASSPWGQRNSPLHF
cdr3_nt: TGTGCCAGCAGTCCTTGGGGACAGAGAAATTCACCCCTCCACTTT

v_call: TRBV5-1
j_call: TRBJ1-1
clone_size: NA
d_call: NA
cdr3_aa: CASSPLPGANTEAFF
cdr3_nt: TGCGCCAGCAGCCCTCTGCCGGGAGCCAACACTGAAGCTTTCTTT

v_call: TRBV10-3
j_call: TRBJ1-2
clone_size: NA
d_call: TRBD1
cdr3_aa: CAISDPGQSNYGYTF
cdr3_nt: TGTGCCATCAGTGACCCGGGACAGAGTAACTATGGCTACACCTTC

v_call: TRBV18
j_call: TRBJ2-3
clone_size: NA
d_call: NA
cdr3_aa: CASSPPASEVTDTQYF
cdr3_nt: TGTGCCAGCTCACCACCGGCTAGCGAAGTAACAGATACGCAGTATTTT